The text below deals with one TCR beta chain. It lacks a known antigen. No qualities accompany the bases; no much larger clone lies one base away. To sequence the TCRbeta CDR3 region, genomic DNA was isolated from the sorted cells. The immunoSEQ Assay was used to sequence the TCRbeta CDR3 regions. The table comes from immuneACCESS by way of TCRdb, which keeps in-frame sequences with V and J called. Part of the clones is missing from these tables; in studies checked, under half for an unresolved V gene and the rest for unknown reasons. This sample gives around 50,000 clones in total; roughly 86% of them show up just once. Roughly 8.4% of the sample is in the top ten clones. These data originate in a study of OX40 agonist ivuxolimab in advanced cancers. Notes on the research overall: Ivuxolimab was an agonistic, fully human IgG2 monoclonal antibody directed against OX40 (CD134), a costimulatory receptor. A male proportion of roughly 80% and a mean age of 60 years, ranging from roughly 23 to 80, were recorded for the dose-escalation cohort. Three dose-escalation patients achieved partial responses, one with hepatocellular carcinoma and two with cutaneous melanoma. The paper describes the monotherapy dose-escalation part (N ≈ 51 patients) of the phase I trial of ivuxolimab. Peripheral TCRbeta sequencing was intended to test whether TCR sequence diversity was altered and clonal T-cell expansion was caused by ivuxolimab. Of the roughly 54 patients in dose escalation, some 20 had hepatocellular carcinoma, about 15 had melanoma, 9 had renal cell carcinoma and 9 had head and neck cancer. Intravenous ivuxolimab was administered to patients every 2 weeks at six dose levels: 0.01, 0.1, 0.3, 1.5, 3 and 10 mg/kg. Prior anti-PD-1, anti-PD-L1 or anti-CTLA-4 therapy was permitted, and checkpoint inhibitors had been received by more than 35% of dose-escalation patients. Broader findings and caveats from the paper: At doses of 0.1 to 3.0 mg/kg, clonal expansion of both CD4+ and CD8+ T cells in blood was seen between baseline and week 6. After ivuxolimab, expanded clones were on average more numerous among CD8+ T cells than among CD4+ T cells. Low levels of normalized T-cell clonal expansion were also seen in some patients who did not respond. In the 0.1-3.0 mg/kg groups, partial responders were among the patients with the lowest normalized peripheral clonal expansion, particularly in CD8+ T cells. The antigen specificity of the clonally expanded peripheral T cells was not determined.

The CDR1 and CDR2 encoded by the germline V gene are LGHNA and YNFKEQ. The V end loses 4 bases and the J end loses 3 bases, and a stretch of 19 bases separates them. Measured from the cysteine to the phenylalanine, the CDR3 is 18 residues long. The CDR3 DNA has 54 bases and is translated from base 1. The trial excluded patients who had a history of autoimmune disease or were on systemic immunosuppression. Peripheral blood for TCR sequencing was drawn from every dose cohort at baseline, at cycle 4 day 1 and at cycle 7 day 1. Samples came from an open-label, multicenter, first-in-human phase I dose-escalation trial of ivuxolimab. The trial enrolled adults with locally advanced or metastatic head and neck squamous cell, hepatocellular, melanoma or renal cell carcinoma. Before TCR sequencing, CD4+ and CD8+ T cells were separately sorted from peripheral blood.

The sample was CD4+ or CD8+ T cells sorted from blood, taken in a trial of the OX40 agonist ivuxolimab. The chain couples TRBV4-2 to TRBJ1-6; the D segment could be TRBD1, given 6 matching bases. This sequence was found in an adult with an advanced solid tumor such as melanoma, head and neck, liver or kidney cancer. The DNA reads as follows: TGTGCCAGCAGCCCCCGGGAGGGGGGCAACCGCTATAATTCACCCCTCCACTTT. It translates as CASSPREGGNRYNSPLHF.